What follows are 9 T cell receptor beta chains derived from one specimen sequenced in a study of T cell repertoires in cytomegalovirus infection. TCRdb used MiXCR to reprocess the reads, holding one entry per CDR3 protein. The table includes about 680,000 distinct CDR3 sequences, 24% detected once. The specimen was CD8+ T cells from PBMCs. These receptors were obtained from a human donor in good health (CMV status not recorded). Some clones in this sample may be carry-over from other donors' samples.

The sample holds many counts of this clonotype. The chain employs TRBV24-1 and TRBJ1-2; D remains unclear. V lost 6 bases and J 5 bases, leaving 6 bases between the germline ends. The CDR3 has 11 amino acids. Germline V gene lookup returns CDR1 KGHDR and CDR2 SFDVKD. CDR3 loop: CATSSLYGYTF. CDR3 bases: TGTGCCACCAGTTCTCTTTATGGCTACACCTTC.

The sample holds a few counts of this clonotype. CDR3 protein: CASSQWKSGPNTGELFF. The CDR3 DNA reads TGTGCCAGCAGCCAATGGAAGTCAGGGCCGAACACCGGGGAGCTGTTTTTT. The chain carries TRBV14 and TRBJ2-2, with D possibly being TRBD1 (5 bases). Germline V gives CDR1 SGHDN, CDR2 FVKESK. The CDR3 is made up of 17 amino acids. V gave up 2 bases and J gave up 0 bases, with 13 bases separating them.

This clonotype was recorded at least ten times. This rearrangement joins TRBV7-6 to TRBJ2-3; 8 positions agree with TRBD1. The J segment lost 6 bases and the V segment lost 4 bases, leaving 6 bases of the junction unmatched. CDR3 length: 14 amino acids. Germline CDR1 and CDR2: SGHVS and FNYEAQ. In nucleotides, the CDR3 is TGTGCCAGCAGCTCGACAGGGGACGAGGATACGCAGTATTTT. Protein: CASSSTGDEDTQYF.

This clonotype has a count of ten or more. The genes are TRBV7-9 and TRBJ1-4, with TRBD1 matching over 7 bases. Germline CDR1 and CDR2: SEHNR and FQNEAQ (reference sequence). V lost 7 bases and J lost 8; bases outside the gene matches: 13. The length of the CDR3 is 15 residues. CDR3 loop: CASTYLRGREEKLFF. The DNA for the CDR3 is TGTGCCAGCACCTATCTAAGGGGGCGAGAAGAAAAACTGTTTTTT.

The count of this clonotype is one. The chain is built from TRBV7-9 and TRBJ2-6; 13 bases match TRBD2. The CDR3 has 18 amino acids. The J segment lost 0 bases and the V segment lost 4 bases, leaving 3 bases of the junction unmatched. The V gene's germline CDR1 is SEHNR and CDR2 FQNEAQ (reference sequence). The CDR3 DNA follows: TGTGCCAGCAGCTCAACTAGCGGGGGGGACTCTGGGGCCAACGTCCTGACTTTC. This translates into CASSSTSGGDSGANVLTF.

This clonotype was seen only a few times. The chain joins TRBV12-3 or TRBV12-4 to TRBJ2-5, with 7 bases that match TRBD1. V lost 2 bases and J lost 5; bases outside the gene matches: 5. The CDR3 sequence is 14 residues long. CDR3 sequence: CASSLPGQMETQYF. The CDR3 DNA reads TGTGCCAGCAGTTTACCGGGACAGATGGAGACCCAGTACTTC.

The chain recombines TRBV12-3 or TRBV12-4 with TRBJ2-2; 10 bases fit TRBD2. V lost 6 bases, J lost 3 bases, and 4 bases stayed unmatched. The CDR3 consists of 15 residues. The CDR3 loop is CASRKRGGDTGELFF. The CDR3 DNA follows: TGTGCCAGCAGGAAGCGGGGGGGGGACACCGGGGAGCTGTTTTTT.

This clonotype was counted a single time. One junction end disagrees with the germline gene, perhaps due to a read error. This sequence joins TRBV6-5 and TRBJ2-7; D perhaps matches TRBD2 (6 bases). The germline V gene has CDR1 MNHEY and CDR2 SVGAGI. This CDR3 comprises 15 residues. CDR3 residues: CASSYSSGPLYGQYF. The CDR3 DNA is TGTGCCAGCAGTTACTCTAGCGGCCCCCTCTACGGGCAGTACTTC.

This clonotype was counted many times. V is TRBV6-5 and J is TRBJ1-2; 7 nucleotides align to TRBD1. The V segment lost 6 bases and the J segment 4 bases; nucleotides outside the gene matches: 20. Germline V lookup: CDR1 MNHEY, CDR2 SVGAGI. This CDR3 contains 18 residues. CDR3 DNA sequence: TGTGCCAGCAGACTTGACCGGGACAGCCTCTCGTACCCCTATGGCTACACCTTC. Its translation is CASRLDRDSLSYPYGYTF.